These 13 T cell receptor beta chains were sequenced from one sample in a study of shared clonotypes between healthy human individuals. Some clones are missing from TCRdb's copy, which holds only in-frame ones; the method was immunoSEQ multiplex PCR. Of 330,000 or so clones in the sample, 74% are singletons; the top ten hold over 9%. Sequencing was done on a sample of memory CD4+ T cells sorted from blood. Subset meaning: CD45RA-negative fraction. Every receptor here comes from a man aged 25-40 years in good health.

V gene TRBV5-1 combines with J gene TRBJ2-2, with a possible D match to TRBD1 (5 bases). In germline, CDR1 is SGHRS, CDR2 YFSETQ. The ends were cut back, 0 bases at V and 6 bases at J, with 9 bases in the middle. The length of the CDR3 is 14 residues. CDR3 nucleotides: TGCGCCAGCAGCTTGGGCAGGGATCCCGGGGAGCTGTTTTTT. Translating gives CASSLGRDPGELFF.

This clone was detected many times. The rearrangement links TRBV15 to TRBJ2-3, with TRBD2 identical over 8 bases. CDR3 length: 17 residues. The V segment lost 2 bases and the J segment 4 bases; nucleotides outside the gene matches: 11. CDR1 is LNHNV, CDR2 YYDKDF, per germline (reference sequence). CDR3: CATSRSRRGEGPDTQYF. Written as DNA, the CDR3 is TGTGCCACCAGCAGATCCCGGCGGGGGGAGGGCCCAGATACGCAGTATTTT.

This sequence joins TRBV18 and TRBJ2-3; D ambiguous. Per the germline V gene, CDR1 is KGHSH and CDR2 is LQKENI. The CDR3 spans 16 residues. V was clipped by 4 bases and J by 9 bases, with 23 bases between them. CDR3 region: CASSQNPTYATETQYF. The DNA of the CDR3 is TGTGCCAGCTCACAGAATCCGACTTACGCTACTGAGACGCAGTATTTT.

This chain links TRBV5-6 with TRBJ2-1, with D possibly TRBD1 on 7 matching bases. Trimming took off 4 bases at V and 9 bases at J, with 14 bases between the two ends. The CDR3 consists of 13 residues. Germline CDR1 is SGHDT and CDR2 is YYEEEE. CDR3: CASSRRDSGEQFF. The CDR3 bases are TGTGCCAGCAGCAGGAGGGACAGCGGTGAGCAGTTCTTC. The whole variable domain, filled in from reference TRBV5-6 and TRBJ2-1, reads DAGVTQSPTHLIKTRGQQVTLRCSPKSGHDTVSWYQQALGQGPQFIFQYYEEEERQRGNFPDRFSGHQFPNYSSELNVNALLLGDSALYLCASSRRDSGEQFFGPGTRLTVL.

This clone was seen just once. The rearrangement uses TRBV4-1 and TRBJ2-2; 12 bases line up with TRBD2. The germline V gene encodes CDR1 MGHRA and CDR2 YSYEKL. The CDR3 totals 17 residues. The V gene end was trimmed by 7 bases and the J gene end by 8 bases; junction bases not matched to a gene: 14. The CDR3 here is CASTRGLLAGGPGELFF. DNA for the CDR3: TGCGCCAGCACCCGAGGACTACTAGCGGGAGGTCCAGGGGAGCTGTTTTTT.

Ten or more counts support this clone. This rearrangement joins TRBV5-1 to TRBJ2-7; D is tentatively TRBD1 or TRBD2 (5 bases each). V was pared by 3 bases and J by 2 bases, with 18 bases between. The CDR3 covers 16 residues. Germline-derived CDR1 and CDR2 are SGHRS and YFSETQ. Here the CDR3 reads CASSSAGAGLTYEQYF. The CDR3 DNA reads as TGCGCCAGCAGCTCCGCCGGGGCAGGCCTGACCTACGAGCAGTACTTC.

In DNA, the CDR3 is TGTGCCAGCAGGTCGGCGGGGGGAAAATATGGCTACACCTTC. It yields the protein CASRSAGGKYGYTF. This chain links TRBV6-1 with TRBJ1-2; D is perhaps TRBD1 (5 bases). Germline loops: CDR1 MNHNS, CDR2 SASEGT. This CDR3 contains 14 residues. Trimming shortened V by 6 bases and J by 5 bases, and 16 bases separated the two germline ends.

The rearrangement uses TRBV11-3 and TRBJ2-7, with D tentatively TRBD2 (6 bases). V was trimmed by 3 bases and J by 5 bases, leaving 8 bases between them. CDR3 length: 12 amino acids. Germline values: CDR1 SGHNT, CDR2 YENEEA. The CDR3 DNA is TGTGCCAGCAGCTTTGGAGGGGACGAGCAGTACTTC. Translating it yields CASSFGGDEQYF.

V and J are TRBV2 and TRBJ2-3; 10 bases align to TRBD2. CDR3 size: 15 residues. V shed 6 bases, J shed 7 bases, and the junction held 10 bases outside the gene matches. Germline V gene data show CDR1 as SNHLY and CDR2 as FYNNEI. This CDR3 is CASSVTSGVSNTQYF. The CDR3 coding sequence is TGTGCCAGCAGCGTTACTAGCGGGGTTAGTAATACGCAGTATTTT.

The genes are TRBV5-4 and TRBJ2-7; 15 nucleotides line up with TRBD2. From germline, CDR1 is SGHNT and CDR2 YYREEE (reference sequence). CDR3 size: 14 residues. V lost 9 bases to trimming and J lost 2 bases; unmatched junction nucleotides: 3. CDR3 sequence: CATRTSGRAYEQYF. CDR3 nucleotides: TGTGCCACCCGGACTAGCGGGAGGGCCTACGAGCAGTACTTC.

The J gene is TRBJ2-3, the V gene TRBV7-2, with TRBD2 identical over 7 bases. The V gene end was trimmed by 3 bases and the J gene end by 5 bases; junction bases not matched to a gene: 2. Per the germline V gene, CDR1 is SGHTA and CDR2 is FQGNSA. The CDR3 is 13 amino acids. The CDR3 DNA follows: TGTGCCAGCAGCTTCCGGGGGGAAGATACGCAGTATTTT. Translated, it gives CASSFRGEDTQYF. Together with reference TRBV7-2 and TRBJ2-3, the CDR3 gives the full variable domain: GAGVSQSPSNKVTEKGKDVELRCDPISGHTALYWYRQSLGQGLEFLIYFQGNSAPDKSGLPSDRFSAERTGGSVSTLTIQRTQQEDSAVYLCASSFRGEDTQYFGPGTRLTVL.

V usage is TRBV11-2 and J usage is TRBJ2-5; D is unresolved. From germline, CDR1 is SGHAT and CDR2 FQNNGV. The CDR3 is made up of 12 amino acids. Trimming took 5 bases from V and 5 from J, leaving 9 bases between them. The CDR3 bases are TGTGCCAGCAGCCCAAGCGCTGAGACCCAGTACTTC. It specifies CASSPSAETQYF.

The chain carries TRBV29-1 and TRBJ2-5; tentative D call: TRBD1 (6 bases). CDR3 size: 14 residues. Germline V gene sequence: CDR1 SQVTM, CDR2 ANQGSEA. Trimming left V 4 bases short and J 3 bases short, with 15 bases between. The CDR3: CSVAGVGVKETQYF. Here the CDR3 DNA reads TGCAGCGTTGCAGGGGTCGGGGTGAAAGAGACCCAGTACTTC.